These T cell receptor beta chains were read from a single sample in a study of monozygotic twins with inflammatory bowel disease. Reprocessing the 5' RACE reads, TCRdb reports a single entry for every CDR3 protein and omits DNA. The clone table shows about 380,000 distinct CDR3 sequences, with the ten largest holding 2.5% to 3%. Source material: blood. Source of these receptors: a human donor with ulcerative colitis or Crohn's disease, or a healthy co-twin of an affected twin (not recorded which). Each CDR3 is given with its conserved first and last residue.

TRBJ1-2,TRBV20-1,CSARDRAWDLRLGYGYTF
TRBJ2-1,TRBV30,CAWTSAHRDFIYYNEQFF
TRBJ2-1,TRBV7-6,CASSSPSGGAGSYNEQFF
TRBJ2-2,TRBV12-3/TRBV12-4,CASSYLAGTVTGELFF
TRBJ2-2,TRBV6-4,CASSAVPGDTGELFF
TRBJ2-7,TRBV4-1,CASSSGQGFPSYEQYF
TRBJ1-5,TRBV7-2,CASSFMPGNQPQHF
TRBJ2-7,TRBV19,CASSILSGNSYEQYF
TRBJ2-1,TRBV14,CASSRGHDNEQFF
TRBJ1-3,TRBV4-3,CASSQDLRPGRGDTIYF
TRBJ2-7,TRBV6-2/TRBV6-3,CASRRGGPAYEQYF
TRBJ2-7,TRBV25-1,CASSTPTASGHGQYF
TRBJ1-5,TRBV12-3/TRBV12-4,CASSLGQPQHF
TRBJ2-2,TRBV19,CASSIRPENTGELFF
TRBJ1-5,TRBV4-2,CASSQPGNNQPQHF
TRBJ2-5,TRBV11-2,CASSAYYSAGGKETQYF
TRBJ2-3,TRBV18,CASSPRSDSTDTQYF
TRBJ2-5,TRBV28,CASTLARGLPVQETQYF
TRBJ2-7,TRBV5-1,CASSFSSGYEQYF
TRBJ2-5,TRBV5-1,CASSSTSRQETQYF
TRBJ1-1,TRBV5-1,CASSLPPRVEAFF
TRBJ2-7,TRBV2,CASSGGNSYEQYF
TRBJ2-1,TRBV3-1,CASSAMGSQVRFF
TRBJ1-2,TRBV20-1,CSARETDRDYGYTF
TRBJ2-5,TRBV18,CASSPPRLQETQYF
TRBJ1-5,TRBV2,CASRSGLANQPQHF
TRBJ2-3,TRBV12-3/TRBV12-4,CASSFFGRDRAKDTQYF
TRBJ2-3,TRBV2,CASESTGTGEHF
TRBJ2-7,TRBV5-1,CASSSTSGGASYEQYF
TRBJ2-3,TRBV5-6,CASRRQGITDTQYF
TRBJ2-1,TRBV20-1,CSAMILAGGSYNEQFF
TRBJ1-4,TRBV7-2,CASSLLAGGFDNEKLFF
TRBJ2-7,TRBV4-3,CASSQDPNVGPYEQYF
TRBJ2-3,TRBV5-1,CASSLVGRSTDTQYF
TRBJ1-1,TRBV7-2,CASSSGGPNTEAFF
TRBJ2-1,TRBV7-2,CASSFGGSYNEQFF
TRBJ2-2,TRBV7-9,CASSLVVGTTGELFF
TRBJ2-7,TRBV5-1,CASGENSYEQYF
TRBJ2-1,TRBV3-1,CASSSLGTGSSYNEQFF
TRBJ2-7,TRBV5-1,CASSPKTGEGEQYF
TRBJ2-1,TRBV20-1,CSARPSSSYNEQFF
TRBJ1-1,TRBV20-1,CSASTRGDNTEAFF
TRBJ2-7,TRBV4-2,CASSQLSGESYEQYF
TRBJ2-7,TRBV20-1,CSAYPGLALYEQYF
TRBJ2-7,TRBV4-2,CASSLRGAGASSYEQYF